The rows below give T cell receptor beta chains drawn from one sample of a study of human T cells and chemical hapten exposure. TCRdb analysed the RACE reads with MiXCR anew, one entry per CDR3 protein. The sample has a few hundred thousand distinct CDR3 sequences, around 6% seen once. The sample was whole blood, taken in connection with sensitization to the hapten diphenylcyclopropenone (DPC). Receptors were obtained from a woman aged 18-30 years with alopecia areata. Some clones in this sample may be carry-over from other donors' samples. Both conserved end residues are part of each CDR3. The order of the fields is V gene, clone size, J gene, D gene, CDR3 DNA, CDR3 protein. The D gene is left open where the match is weak. Clone size is not always given. Where it is, it says once, few, many or a class for expanded clones.

TRBV20-1	NA	TRBJ2-3	NA	TGCAGTGCCTGGGACTCGGCGGATACGCAGTATTTT	CSAWDSADTQYF
TRBV10-3	many	TRBJ1-6	NA	TGTGCCATCAGTGAGTTTAATCAGGGAGATAATTCACCCCTCCACTTT	CAISEFNQGDNSPLHF
TRBV24-1	few	TRBJ2-1	NA	TGTGCCACCAGTGATTTTTGGGGTCTTGAGCAGTTCTTC	CATSDFWGLEQFF
TRBV20-1	many	TRBJ1-5	TRBD1	TGCAGTGGGACAGGGAACAATCAGCCCCAGCATTTT	CSGTGNNQPQHF
TRBV28	many	TRBJ1-6	TRBD1	TGTGCCAGCAGCCTCGGACAGGAAAATTCACCCCTCCACTTT	CASSLGQENSPLHF
TRBV6-1	NA	TRBJ2-5	NA	TGTGCCAGCAGTAAAGACACCGTGGGGGGGACCCAGTACTTC	CASSKDTVGGTQYF
TRBV7-2	few	TRBJ2-1	NA	TGTGCCAGCAGCTCCCCAGGGAGGAGCCGGAATGAGCAGTTCTTC	CASSSPGRSRNEQFF
TRBV7-9	many	TRBJ2-1	TRBD1	TGTGCCAGCAGCTTATGGGACAGGGGGGTGGATGAGCAGTTCTTC	CASSLWDRGVDEQFF
TRBV5-1	many	TRBJ2-7	TRBD1	TGCGCCAGCAGCTTCTCCGGGACAGGGCGCGAGCAGTACTTC	CASSFSGTGREQYF
TRBV13	few	TRBJ2-1	TRBD2	TGTGCCAGCAGCTTAGAAGTAGCGGGGTACAATGAGCAGTTCTTC	CASSLEVAGYNEQFF
TRBV10-1	few	TRBJ2-2	NA	TGCGCCAGCAGTGAGTCGACTCGTGTGGGGATGAACACCGGGGAGCTGTTTTTT	CASSESTRVGMNTGELFF
TRBV9	NA	TRBJ2-1	NA	TGTGCCAGCAGCGTAGAATCCCTAGATGAGCAGTTCTTC	CASSVESLDEQFF
TRBV2	many	TRBJ1-5	NA	TGTGCCAGCAGTGAACGGAAAAATCAGCCCCAGCATTTT	CASSERKNQPQHF
TRBV4-3	NA	TRBJ2-5	NA	TGCGCCAGCAGCCAACTCCTAAGCATGGAGACCCAGTACTTC	CASSQLLSMETQYF
TRBV27	NA	TRBJ1-5	NA	TGTGCCAGCAGTCTTCTATCGGTCAATCAGCCCCAGCATTTT	CASSLLSVNQPQHF
TRBV4-2	NA	TRBJ1-1	NA	TGTGCCAGCAGCCACGGGGGCGGTGCGGGAAACACTGAAGCTTTCTTT	CASSHGGGAGNTEAFF
TRBV9	few	TRBJ2-3	NA	TGTGCCAGCAGCGGAACGGGCTTTGCGGCCGATACGCAGTATTTT	CASSGTGFAADTQYF